This T cell receptor beta chain was recovered during a study of T-cell memory formation after mild COVID-19. Trimming took off 2 bases at V and 1 base at J, with 12 bases between the two ends. Per germline, CDR1 LGHNA and CDR2 YSLEER. The CDR3 is made up of 15 amino acids. TCRalpha and TCRbeta libraries used 5'RACE with constant-segment primers and UMIs. TCRdb independently ran MiXCR on the 5' RACE reads; one entry per CDR3 protein. The sample yields roughly 410,000 distinct CDR3 sequences, approximately 25% seen once. This chain joins TRBV4-3 and TRBJ2-7, with D possibly being TRBD1 (6 bases). This clonotype originated in an adult woman who had mild COVID-19 (a few samples of this study predate the infection). Cell type and time point are not known. Sequenced material: PBMCs or a T cell subset sorted from them (not recorded which). The CDR3 nucleotides read TGCGCCAGCAGCCAACGGGACAAGAAATCCTACGAGCAGTACTTC. It specifies CASSQRDKKSYEQYF.